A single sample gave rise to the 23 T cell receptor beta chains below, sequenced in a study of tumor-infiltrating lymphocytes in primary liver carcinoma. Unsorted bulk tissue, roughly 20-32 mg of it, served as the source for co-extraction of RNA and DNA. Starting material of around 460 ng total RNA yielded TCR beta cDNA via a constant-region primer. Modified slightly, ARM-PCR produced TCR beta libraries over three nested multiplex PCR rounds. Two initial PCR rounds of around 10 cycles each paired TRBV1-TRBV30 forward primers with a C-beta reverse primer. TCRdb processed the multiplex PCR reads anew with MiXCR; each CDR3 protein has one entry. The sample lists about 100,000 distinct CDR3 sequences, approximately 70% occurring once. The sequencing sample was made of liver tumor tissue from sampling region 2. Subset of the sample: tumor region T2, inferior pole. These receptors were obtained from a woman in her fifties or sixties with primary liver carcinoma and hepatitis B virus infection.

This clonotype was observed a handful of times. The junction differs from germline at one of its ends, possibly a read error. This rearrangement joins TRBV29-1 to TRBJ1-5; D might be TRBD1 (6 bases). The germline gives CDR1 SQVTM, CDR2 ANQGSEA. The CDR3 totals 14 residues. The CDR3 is CSVGGHGNNQPQHF. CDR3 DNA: TGCAGTGTTGGGGGACATGGAAACAATCAGCCCCAGCATTTT.

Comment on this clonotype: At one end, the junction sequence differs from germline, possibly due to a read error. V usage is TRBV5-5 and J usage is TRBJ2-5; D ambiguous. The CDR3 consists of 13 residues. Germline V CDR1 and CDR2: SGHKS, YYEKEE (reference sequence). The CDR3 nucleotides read TGTGCCAGGAGCTCGTTAACTGAGGAGACCCAGTACTTC. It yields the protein CARSSLTEETQYF.

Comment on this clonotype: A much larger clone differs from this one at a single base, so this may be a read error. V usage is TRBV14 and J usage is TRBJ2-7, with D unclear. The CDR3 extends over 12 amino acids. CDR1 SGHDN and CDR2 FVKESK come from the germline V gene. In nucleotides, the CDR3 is TGTGCCAACAGCTTAACCTGGGACGAGCAGTACTTC. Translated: CANSLTWDEQYF.

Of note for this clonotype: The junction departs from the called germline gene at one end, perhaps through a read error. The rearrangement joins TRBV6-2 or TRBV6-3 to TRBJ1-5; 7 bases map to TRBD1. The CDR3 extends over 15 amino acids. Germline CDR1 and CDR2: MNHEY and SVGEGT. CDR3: CASSYLDRWGQPKHF. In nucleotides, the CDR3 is TGTGCCAGCAGTTACTTAGACAGGTGGGGACAGCCCAAGCATTTT.

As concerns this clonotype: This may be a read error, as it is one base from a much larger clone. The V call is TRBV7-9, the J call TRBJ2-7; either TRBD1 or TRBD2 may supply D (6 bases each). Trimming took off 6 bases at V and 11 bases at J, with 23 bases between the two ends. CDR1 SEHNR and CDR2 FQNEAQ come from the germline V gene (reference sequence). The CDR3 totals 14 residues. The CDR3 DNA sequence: TGTGCCAGCAGTCCCCGGGACATCTACGGGGGCAAGTACTTC. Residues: CASSPRDIYGGKYF.

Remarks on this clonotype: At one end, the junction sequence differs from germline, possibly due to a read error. The CDR3 is CASSLDGWGSDFQYF. Written as DNA, the CDR3 is TGTGCCAGCAGCCTAGATGGTTGGGGGAGCGACTTTCAGTATTTC. The chain joins TRBV11-2 to TRBJ2-4; D possibly matches TRBD1 or TRBD2 (5 bases each). Germline V lookup: CDR1 SGHAT, CDR2 FQNNGV. The CDR3 length is 15 residues.

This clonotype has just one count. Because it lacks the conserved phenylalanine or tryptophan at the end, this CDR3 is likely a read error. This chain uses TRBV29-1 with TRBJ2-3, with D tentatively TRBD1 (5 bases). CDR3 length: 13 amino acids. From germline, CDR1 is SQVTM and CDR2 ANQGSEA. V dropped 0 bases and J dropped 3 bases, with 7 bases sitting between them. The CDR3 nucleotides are TGCAGCGTTGAAGACAGGGCTACAGATACGCAGTATTCT. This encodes CSVEDRATDTQYS.

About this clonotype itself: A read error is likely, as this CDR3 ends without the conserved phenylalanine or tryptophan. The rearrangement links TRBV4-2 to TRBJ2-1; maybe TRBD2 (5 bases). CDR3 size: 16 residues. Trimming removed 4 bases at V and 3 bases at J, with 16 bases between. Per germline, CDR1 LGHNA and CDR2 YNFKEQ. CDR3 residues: CASSPGGGGGYNEQFV. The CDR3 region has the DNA TGTGCCAGCAGCCCCGGAGGTGGAGGAGGCTACAATGAGCAGTTCGTC.

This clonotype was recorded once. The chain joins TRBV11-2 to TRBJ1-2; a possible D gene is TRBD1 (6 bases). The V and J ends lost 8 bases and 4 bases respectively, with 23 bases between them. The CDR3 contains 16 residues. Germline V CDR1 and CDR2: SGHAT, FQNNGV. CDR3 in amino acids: CASGLGTSEVFYGYTF. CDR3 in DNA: TGTGCCAGCGGCCTCGGGACATCGGAGGTGTTCTATGGCTACACCTTC.

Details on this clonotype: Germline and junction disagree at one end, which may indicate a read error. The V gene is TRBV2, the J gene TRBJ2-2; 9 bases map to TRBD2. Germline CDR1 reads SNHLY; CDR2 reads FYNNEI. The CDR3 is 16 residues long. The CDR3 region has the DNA TGTGCCAGCAACCCAGGGCTAGCGGGGAACTCCGGGGAGCTGTTTTTT. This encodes CASNPGLAGNSGELFF. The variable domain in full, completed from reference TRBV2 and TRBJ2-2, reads EPEVTQTPSHQVTQMGQEVILRCVPISNHLYFYWYRQILGQKVEFLVSFYNNEISEKSEIFDDQFSVERPDGSNFTLKIRSTKLEDSAMYFCASNPGLAGNSGELFFGEGSRLTVL.

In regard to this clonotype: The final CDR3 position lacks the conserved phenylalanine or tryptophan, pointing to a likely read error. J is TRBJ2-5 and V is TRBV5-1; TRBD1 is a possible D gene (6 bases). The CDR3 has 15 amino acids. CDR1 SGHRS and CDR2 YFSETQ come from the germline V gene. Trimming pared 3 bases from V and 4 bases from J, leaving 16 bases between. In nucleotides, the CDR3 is TGCGCCAGCAGCTCAGGGCACAGGGATGGAGAGACCCAGTACTCC. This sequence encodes CASSSGHRDGETQYS.

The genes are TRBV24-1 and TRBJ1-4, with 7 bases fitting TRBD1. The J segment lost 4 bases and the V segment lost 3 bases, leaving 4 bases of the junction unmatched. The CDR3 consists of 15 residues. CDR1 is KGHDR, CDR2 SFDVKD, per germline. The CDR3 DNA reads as TGTGCCACCAGTGATCGAGGGGGCCATAATGAAAAACTGTTTTTT. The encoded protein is CATSDRGGHNEKLFF.

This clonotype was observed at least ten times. CDR3 amino acids: CASSSGGPFYNEQFF. CDR3 nucleotide sequence: TGCGCCAGCAGCTCAGGGGGACCTTTCTACAATGAGCAGTTCTTC. The rearrangement links TRBV5-1 to TRBJ2-1, with 7 bases identical to TRBD1. The trim removed 3 bases at V and 3 bases at J, leaving 6 bases unmatched. Germline CDR1 and CDR2: SGHRS and YFSETQ. The CDR3 has 15 amino acids.

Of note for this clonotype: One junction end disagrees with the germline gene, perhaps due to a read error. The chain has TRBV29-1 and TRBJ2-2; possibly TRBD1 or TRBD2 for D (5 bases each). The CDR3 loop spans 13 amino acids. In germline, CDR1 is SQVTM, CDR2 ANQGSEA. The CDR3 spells CSVTEHSGGGLFF. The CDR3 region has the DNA TGCAGCGTCACGGAGCACTCTGGTGGGGGGCTGTTTTTT.

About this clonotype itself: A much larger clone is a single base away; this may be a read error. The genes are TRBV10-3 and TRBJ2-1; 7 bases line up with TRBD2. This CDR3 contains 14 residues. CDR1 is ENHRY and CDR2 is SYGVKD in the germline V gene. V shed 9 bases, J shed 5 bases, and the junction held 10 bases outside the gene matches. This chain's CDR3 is CAIGLVGGHNEQFF. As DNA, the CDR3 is TGTGCCATTGGACTAGTGGGAGGGCACAATGAGCAGTTCTTC.

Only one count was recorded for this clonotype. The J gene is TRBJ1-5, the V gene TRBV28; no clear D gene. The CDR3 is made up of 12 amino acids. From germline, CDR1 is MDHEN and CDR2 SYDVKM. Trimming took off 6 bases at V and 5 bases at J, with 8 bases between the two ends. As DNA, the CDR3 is TGTGCCAGCAGATACCGTTATCAGCCCCAGCATTTT. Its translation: CASRYRYQPQHF.

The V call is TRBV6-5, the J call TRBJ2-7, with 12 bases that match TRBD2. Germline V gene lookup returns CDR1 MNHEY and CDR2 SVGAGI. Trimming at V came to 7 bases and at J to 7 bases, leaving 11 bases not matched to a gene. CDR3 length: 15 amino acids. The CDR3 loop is CASTRGRTSGGEQYF. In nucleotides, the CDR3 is TGTGCCAGCACTCGGGGGCGCACTAGCGGGGGGGAGCAGTACTTC.

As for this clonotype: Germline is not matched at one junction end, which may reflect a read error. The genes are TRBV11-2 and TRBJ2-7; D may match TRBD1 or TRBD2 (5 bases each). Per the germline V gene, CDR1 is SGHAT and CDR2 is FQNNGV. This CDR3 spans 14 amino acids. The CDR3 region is CASSSGGASYEQYF. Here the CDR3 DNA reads TGTGCCAGCAGCTCTGGGGGAGCTAGTTACGAGCAGTATTTC.

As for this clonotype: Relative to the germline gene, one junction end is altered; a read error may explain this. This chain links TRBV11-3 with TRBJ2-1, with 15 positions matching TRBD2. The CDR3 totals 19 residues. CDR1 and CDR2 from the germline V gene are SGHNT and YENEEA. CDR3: CANSAGQGGLAGGFNEQFF. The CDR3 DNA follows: TGTGCCAACAGCGCCGGACAGGGGGGACTAGCGGGAGGATTCAACGAGCAGTTCTTT.

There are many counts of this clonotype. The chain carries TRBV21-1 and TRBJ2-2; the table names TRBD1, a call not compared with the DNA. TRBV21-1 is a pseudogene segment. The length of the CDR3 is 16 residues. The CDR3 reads CASSKAWPGIWRELFF. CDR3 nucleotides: TGTGCCAGCAGCAAAGCATGGCCAGGGATTTGGCGGGAGCTGTTTTTT.

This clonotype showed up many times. The CDR3 nucleotides read TGCGCCAGCAGCTGGACAGGGTTTGGGGATCAGCCCCAGCATTTT. Protein sequence: CASSWTGFGDQPQHF. This sequence joins TRBV4-1 and TRBJ1-5; 8 positions agree with TRBD1. The CDR3 is 15 amino acids. Germline V gene data show CDR1 as MGHRA and CDR2 as YSYEKL. After removal of 5 bases from V and 5 bases from J, the junction contained 8 bases not matched to a gene.

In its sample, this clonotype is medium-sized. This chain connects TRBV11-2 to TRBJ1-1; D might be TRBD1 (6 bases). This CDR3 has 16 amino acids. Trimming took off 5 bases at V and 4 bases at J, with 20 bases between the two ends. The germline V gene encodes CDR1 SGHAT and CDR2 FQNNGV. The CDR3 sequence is CASSPPGGARTTEAFF. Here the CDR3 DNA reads TGTGCCAGCAGCCCACCCGGGGGGGCGCGTACCACTGAAGCTTTCTTT.

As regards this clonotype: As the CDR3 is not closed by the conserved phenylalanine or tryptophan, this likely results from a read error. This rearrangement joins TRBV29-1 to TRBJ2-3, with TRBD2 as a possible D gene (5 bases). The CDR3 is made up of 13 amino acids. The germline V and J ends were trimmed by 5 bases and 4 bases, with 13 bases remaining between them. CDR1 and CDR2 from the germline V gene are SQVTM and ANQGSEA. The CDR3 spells CSVKKAGADTQYI. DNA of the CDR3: TGCAGCGTTAAGAAGGCGGGTGCAGATACGCAGTATATT.